This TCR beta chain was sequenced in a study of blood T cell repertoires in COVID-19. Study in general: Acute-phase and convalescent COVID-19 samples originated in the United States, Italy and Spain.

In the original analysis: Reference gene primers were amplified, and this amplification served to estimate nucleated cell counts. Only in-frame clones appear in the TCRdb table, and some are missing; sequencing was by immunoSEQ multiplex PCR. V and J calls and clone size are as listed in that table; D and trimming were resolved from the DNA. The sample has around 400,000 clones, more than 85% seen once. From germline, CDR1 is DFQATT and CDR2 SNEGSKA (reference sequence). This CDR3 is built from 15 residues. The V end lost 3 bases, the J end lost 1 base, and 13 bases lay between the germline ends. In terms of age and location, participants ranged from about 18 to 90 years and lived in about two dozen US areas. A COVID-19 case had been met by exposed participants during the 2 weeks before study entry.

V usage is TRBV20-1 and J usage is TRBJ1-3, with D uncertain. Input material: PBMCs or T cells enriched from blood (not recorded which). This receptor was taken from a woman aged 40 to 50 who had been exposed to COVID-19. This CDR3 is CSASPMGGSGNTIYF. The CDR3 DNA reads TGCAGTGCTAGTCCCATGGGAGGGTCTGGAAACACCATATATTTT.